This TCR beta chain was obtained from a study of molecular identifiers for immune sequencing clone quantification listed by TCRdb under 2018. Some background on the complete study: In a replicate experiment, RNA from around 20,000 or 100,000 naive CD8 T cells was split into five aliquots, four of which were sequenced. The study was a methods study using CD8 T cells to benchmark molecular-identifier clustering-based TCR repertoire sequencing (MIDCIRS) and TCR RNA copy counting. The study at large found these results: When barcode sub-clustering was left out, chimeric consensus sequences inflated TCR diversity, with chimeras reaching as high as 47%. Spiked-in Jurkat TCR RNA equivalent to a single cell was reported to be detectable even among 750,000 to 1,000,000 naive CD8 T cells. In CMV-specific effector cells, over 98% of molecules were held by clones above 20 RNA copies, whereas under 1% of molecules were held by such clones in naive cells. The naive libraries included spiked-in Jurkat TCR RNA (roughly eleven copies' worth), and this Jurkat TCR RNA is not part of the donor repertoire. About 3 recovered TCR RNA copies per cell were obtained by modeling, versus around 10 by digital PCR, implying a capture efficiency of 30% to 35%. Highly expanded clone sizes could be underestimated if identical TCR molecules share a barcode.

This clonotype has a count of ten or more. The antigen it recognizes is unknown. Base qualities are not provided; no much larger clone lies one nucleotide away. The CDR3 spans 16 residues, from the cysteine through the phenylalanine. Only CDR3 DNA is held: 48 bases, read in frame from base 1. V loses 6 bases of germline sequence and J loses 0 bases, and the interval between the two ends is 15 bases. CDR1 and CDR2 are drawn from the germline V gene: SGHVT, SQSDAQ. Library method: PCR. The sequencer was an Illumina HiSeq 4000. Bulk TCR libraries were made following a previously described method, with the TCR primers given in Table S5. Total RNA was purified with the Qiagen AllPrep DNA/RNA kit. Before any analysis, reads coming from multiple sequencing runs of the same library were combined into one pool. The paper's processing steps were these. Reads were retained only if their TCR constant sequence matched exactly, and those retained reads were trimmed to 150 nt and grouped according to their 12-nt molecular barcodes. Reads within each barcode group were sub-clustered using a 15% Levenshtein threshold, and quality-weighted consensus sequences were constructed for each RNA molecule. Non-functional sequences were excluded, and lower-count sequences lying one edit away from another sequence were also excluded. On the basis of fitting two negative binomial distributions, barcode sub-clusters with fewer than 20% of the maximum read count were discarded. TCRdb redid the processing of the public reads, applying fastp at Q25 and MiXCR, and retained in-frame beta chains. All rows with the same CDR3 protein become a single entry with the most common DNA and genes. TCRdb, not the authors, supplied the V and J calls. The sample table holds 460,000 or so distinct CDR3 sequences, of which 20% to 25% were seen once. Roughly 0.81% of the sample lies in the top ten.

Libraries of naive CD8 T cells were built from anywhere between about 18,000 and 1,000,000 sorted cells, with 10%, 30% or 50% of the purified RNA used. On a BD FACSAria II, naive CD8 T cells were FACS-sorted as CD8+CD4-CCR7+CD45RA+ and collected into RLT Plus buffer. To test detection sensitivity, Jurkat RNA equal to ten TCR copies was added to samples of roughly 19,000-1,100,000 naive CD8 T cells. Enrichment of CD8 T cells was performed with RosetteSep CD8+ T Cell Enrichment Cocktail and Ficoll-Paque, after which ACK red cell lysis was carried out. The chain was built from TRBV7-4 and TRBJ1-5, with TRBD1 perhaps the D gene, on 6 matching bases. The sequencing input was naive CD8+ T cells from blood, with Jurkat cell RNA spiked in. In the paper's terms, the cell subset or site label means: FACS-sorted CD8+CD4-CCR7+CD45RA+ naive T cells. The sequence was collected from a human donor in good health. Some libraries in this study had Jurkat cell RNA spiked in. The DNA sequence is TGTGCCAGCAGGCGGGGGACAAGCTATAGCAATCAGCCCCAGCATTTT. It translates to CASRRGTSYSNQPQHF.